This entry lists 8 T cell receptor beta chains sequenced from one sample in a study of T cells expressing NK-cell markers. After re-calling the 5' RACE reads, TCRdb lists one entry per CDR3 protein, DNA absent. The repertoire shows about 440,000 distinct CDR3 sequences; the top ten hold roughly 8%. The sequenced material came from blood T cells: a sorted CD56 or NKG2C T cell subset, CD4+ or CD8+ T cells, or bulk PBMC T cells (not recorded which). The origin of the receptors is a woman between 18 and 75 years old in good health.

CDR3 loop: CASSPQGEALSPLHF. This sequence joins TRBV7-8 and TRBJ1-6; TCRdb reports TRBD1, a call that lacks DNA to check it against. Per germline, CDR1 SGHVS and CDR2 FQNEAQ. This CDR3 region has 15 residues.

This rearrangement joins TRBV5-1 to TRBJ2-1; with no DNA, the TCRdb D assignment of TRBD2 cannot be verified. Germline CDR1 reads SGHRS; CDR2 reads YFSETQ. The CDR3 loop spans 13 amino acids. The chain's CDR3 is CASGTSRYNEQFF.

The gene calls are TRBV12-3 or TRBV12-4 and TRBJ2-1; the D call of TRBD2 rests on TCRdb alone, since no DNA is present to check it. This CDR3 comprises 17 residues. CDR3 amino acids: CASSPPSGTNSYNEQFF.

This rearrangement joins TRBV20-1 to TRBJ2-3; no DNA is available, so the TRBD2 call from TCRdb remains unchecked. CDR3 size: 17 residues. Germline V gene data show CDR1 as DFQATT and CDR2 as SNEGSKA (reference sequence). The CDR3 protein is CSATPTRLAGGLWAQYF.

CDR3 sequence reads: CSARDEEGAALGLASYF. The V gene is TRBV20-1, the J gene TRBJ2-3; no DNA is available, so the TRBD1 call from TCRdb remains unchecked. The CDR3 runs 17 residues. Germline CDR1 reads DFQATT; CDR2 reads SNEGSKA (reference sequence).

The chain links TRBV4-3 to TRBJ2-3. Germline loops: CDR1 LGHNA, CDR2 YSLEER. This CDR3 has 13 amino acids. The CDR3 here is CASSQDQSDTQYF.

The chain carries TRBV12-3 or TRBV12-4 and TRBJ2-2; TCRdb names TRBD2, which stays unverified in the absence of DNA. The CDR3 spans 16 residues. The CDR3 is CASSPPGTRNTGELFF.

The chain combines TRBV11-1 with TRBJ2-5; the TCRdb call, TRBD1, lacks DNA for checking. CDR3 length: 20 residues. CDR1 and CDR2 (germline): SGHAT, FQDESV (reference sequence). This CDR3 reads CASSSPLKKDRGAFKETQYF.